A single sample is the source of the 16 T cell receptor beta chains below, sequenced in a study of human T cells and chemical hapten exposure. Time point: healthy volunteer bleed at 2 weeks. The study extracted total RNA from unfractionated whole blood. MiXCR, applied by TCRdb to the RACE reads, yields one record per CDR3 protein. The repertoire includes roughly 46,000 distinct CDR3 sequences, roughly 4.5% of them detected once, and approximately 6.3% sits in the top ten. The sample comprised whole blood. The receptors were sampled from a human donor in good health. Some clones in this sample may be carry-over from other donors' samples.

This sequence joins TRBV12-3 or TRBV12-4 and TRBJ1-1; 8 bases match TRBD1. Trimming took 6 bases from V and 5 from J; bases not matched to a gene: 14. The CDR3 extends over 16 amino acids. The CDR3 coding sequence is TGTGCCAGCAGCCCCTATCCCCGACAGGGGAGGACTGAAGCTTTCTTT. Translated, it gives CASSPYPRQGRTEAFF.

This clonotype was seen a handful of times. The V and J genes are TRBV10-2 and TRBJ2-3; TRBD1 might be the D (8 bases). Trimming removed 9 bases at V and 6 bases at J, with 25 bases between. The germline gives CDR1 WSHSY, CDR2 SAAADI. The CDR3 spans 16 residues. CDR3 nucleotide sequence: TGCGCCAGTCTTAACGGGGGGACAGGTGAGGCGGATACGCAGTATTTT. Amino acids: CASLNGGTGEADTQYF.

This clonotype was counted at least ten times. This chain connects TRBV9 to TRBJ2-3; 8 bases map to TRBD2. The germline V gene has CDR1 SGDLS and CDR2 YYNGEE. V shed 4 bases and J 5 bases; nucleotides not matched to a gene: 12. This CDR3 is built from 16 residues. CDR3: CASSPQPGLGGDTQYF. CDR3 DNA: TGTGCCAGCAGCCCGCAGCCGGGACTAGGGGGAGATACGCAGTATTTT.

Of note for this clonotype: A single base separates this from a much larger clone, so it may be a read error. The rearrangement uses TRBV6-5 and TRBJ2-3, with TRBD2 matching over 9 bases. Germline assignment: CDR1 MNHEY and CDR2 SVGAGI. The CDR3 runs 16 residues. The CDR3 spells CGVSLGAGGGENTQYF. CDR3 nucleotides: TGTGGCGTCTCCCTGGGGGCGGGAGGGGGAGAAAATACGCAGTATTTT.

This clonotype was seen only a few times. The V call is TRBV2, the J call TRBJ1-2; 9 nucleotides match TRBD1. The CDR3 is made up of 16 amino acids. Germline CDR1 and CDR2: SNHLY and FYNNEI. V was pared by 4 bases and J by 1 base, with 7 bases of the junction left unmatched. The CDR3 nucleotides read TGTGCCAGCAGTGGTTTGCCGGGACAGGGTAACTATGGCTACACCTTC. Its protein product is CASSGLPGQGNYGYTF.

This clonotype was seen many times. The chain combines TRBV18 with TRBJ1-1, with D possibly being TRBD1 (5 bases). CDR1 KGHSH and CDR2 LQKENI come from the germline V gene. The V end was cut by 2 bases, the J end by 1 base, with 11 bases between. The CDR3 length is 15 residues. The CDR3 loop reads CASSPTTVSNTEAFF. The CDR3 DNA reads TGTGCCAGCTCACCAACGACAGTATCGAACACTGAAGCTTTCTTT.

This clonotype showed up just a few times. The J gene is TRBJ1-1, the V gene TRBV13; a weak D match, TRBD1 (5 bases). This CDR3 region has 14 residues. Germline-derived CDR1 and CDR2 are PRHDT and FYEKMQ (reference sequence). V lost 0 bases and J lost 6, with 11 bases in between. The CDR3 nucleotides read TGTGCCAGCAGCTTAGGGGGGCTGGGATCTGAAGCTTTCTTT. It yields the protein CASSLGGLGSEAFF. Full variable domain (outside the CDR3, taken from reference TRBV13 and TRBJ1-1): AAGVIQSPRHLIKEKRETATLKCYPIPRHDTVYWYQQGPGQDPQFLISFYEKMQSDKGSIPDRFSAQQFSDYHSELNMSSLELGDSALYFCASSLGGLGSEAFFGQGTRLTVV.

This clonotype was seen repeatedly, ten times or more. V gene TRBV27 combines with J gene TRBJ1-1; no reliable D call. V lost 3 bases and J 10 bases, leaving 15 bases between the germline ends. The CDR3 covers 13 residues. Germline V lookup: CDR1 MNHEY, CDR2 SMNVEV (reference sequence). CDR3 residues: CASSLSHLDAAFF. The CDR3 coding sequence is TGTGCCAGCAGTTTGAGTCACCTTGACGCAGCTTTCTTT.

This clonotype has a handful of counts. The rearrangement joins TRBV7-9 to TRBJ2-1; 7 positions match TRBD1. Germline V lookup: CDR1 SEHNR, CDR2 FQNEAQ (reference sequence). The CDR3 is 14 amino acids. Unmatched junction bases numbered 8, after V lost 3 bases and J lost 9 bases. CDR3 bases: TGTGCCAGCAGCTTCCCGACAGGGATTCGTGAGCAGTTCTTC. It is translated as CASSFPTGIREQFF.

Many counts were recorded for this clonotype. In DNA form, the CDR3 reads TGTGCCAGCAGTTTGAAAGGCGCGTTCACAGATACGCAGTATTTT. This gives the protein CASSLKGAFTDTQYF. The rearrangement links TRBV6-5 to TRBJ2-3; D is ambiguous. The CDR3 consists of 15 residues. V gave up 4 bases and J gave up 2 bases, with 13 bases separating them. The germline V gene has CDR1 MNHEY and CDR2 SVGAGI.

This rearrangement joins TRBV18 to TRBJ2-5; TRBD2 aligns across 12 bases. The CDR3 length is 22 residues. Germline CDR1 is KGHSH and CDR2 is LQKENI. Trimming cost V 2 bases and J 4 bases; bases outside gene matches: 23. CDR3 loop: CASSPRSFRDTFTSGRRETQYF. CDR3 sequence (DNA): TGTGCCAGCTCACCAAGAAGCTTTCGGGACACGTTTACTAGCGGGAGGAGAGAGACCCAGTACTTC.

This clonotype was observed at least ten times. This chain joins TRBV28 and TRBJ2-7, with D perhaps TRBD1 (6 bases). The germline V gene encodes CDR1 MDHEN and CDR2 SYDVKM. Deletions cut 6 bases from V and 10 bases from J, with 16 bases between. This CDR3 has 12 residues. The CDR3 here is CASSPTTRGQYF. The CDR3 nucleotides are TGTGCCAGCAGCCCCACCACCAGGGGCCAGTACTTC.

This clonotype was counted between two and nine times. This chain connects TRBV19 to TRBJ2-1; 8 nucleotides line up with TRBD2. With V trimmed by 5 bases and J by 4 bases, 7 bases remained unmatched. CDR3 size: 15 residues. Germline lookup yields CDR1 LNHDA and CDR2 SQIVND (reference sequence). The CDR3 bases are TGTGCCAGTAGTTCGAGACTAGCGCGGTACAATGAGCAGTTCTTC. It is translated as CASSSRLARYNEQFF. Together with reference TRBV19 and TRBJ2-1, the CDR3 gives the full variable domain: DGGITQSPKYLFRKEGQNVTLSCEQNLNHDAMYWYRQDPGQGLRLIYYSQIVNDFQKGDIAEGYSVSREKKESFPLTVTSAQKNPTAFYLCASSSRLARYNEQFFGPGTRLTVL.

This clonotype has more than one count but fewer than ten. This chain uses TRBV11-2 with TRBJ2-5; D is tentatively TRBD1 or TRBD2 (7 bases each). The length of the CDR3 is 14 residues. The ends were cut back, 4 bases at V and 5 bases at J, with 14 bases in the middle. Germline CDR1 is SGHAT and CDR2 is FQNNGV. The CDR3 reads CASSWGGTVETQYF. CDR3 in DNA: TGTGCCAGCAGCTGGGGGGGGACAGTCGAGACCCAGTACTTC.

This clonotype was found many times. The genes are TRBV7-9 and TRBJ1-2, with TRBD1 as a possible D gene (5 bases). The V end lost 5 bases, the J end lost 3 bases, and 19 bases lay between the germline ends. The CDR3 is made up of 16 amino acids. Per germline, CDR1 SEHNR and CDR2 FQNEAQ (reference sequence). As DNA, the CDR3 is TGTGCCAGCAGCCGGGGGTCTCCTGCCTGGGACTATGGCTACACCTTC. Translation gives CASSRGSPAWDYGYTF. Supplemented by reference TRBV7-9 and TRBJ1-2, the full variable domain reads DTGVSQNPRHKITKRGQNVTFRCDPISEHNRLYWYRQTLGQGPEFLTYFQNEAQLEKSRLLSDRFSAERPKGSFSTLEIQRTEQGDSAMYLCASSRGSPAWDYGYTFGSGTRLTVV.

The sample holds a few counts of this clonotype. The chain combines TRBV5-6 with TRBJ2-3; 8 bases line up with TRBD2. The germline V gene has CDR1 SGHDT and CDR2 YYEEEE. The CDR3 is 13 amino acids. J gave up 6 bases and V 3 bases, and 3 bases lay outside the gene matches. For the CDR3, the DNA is TGTGCCAGCAGCTATAGCGGGATTGATACGCAGTATTTT. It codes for CASSYSGIDTQYF.